A single T cell receptor beta chain is shown here with its context. The antigen remains undetermined. The sample comes from a study of cytomegalovirus exposure and HLA in healthy donors. General observations from the study: It was 150 or so TCR beta chains that were listed as cytomegalovirus-associated. In a later analysis, TCR beta V- and J-gene trimming showed a link to a missense DCLRE1C variant.

The CDR3 is made up of 14 amino acids. Looked up from germline, CDR1 is SQVTM and CDR2 is ANQGSEA. J gave up 0 bases and V 5 bases, and 5 bases lay outside the gene matches. 13 Jbeta primers and 60 Vbeta primers were used for the PCR. Method: immunoSEQ multiplex PCR; TCRdb's copy keeps in-frame clones and lacks some. The table records around 200,000 clones, approximately 86% of them present only once. The sequence came from a woman in her twenties or thirties in good health and CMV-seronegative. This sequence joins TRBV29-1 and TRBJ2-7, with 9 bases matching TRBD1. Sequencing input: PBMCs. The DNA of the CDR3 is TGCAGCGTTAAGGGACAGGGAAGCTCCTACGAGCAGTACTTC. Protein: CSVKGQGSSYEQYF.